This T cell receptor beta chain appears in the sequencing data of a study of shared clonotypes between healthy human individuals. Free of recent acute infections or vaccinations, the donors were healthy HIV-negative adults. Nashville, Tennessee was home to all donors, each a Caucasian adult. Genomic DNA per cell subset filled all wells of several immunoSEQ plates. Sequenced by immunoSEQ multiplex PCR; TCRdb stores in-frame clones only, minus some. The table has around 500,000 clones, roughly 80% seen once. The germline gives CDR1 MNHEY, CDR2 SVGAGI. The CDR3 is 15 residues long. The V gene lost 6 bases and the J gene lost 5 bases, with 19 bases spanning the gap. This clone was recorded once.

The sequencing sample was made of PBMCs. The origin of this receptor is a middle-aged woman in good health. Some clones in this sample may be carry-over from other donors' samples. The chain employs TRBV6-5 and TRBJ1-1; perhaps TRBD1 as D (6 bases). CDR3 nucleotides: TGTGCCAGCAGCCTTGAGAGGGGGGCGTGGACTGAAGCTTTCTTT. Amino acid sequence: CASSLERGAWTEAFF.